The TCR beta chain under discussion was sequenced for a study of blood T cell repertoires in COVID-19. Study in general: Specimens from acute and convalescent COVID-19 originated in the United States, Italy and Spain.

Clones were sequenced by immunoSEQ multiplex PCR, and TCRdb holds only the in-frame ones, with some missing. This sample carries roughly 72,000 clones, 82% of them seen once, and the ten largest clones take around 13%. There are 16 residues in the CDR3. CDR1 and CDR2 (germline): SGHVS, FNYEAQ. Trimming took off 2 bases at V and 4 bases at J, with 14 bases between the two ends. The TCR comes from a woman aged 80 or older with acute or convalescent COVID-19. The chain employs TRBV7-6 and TRBJ1-4, with TRBD1 as a possible D gene (5 bases). Sequencing was performed on peripheral blood. The DNA of the CDR3 is TGTGCCAGCAGCTTAAGGGCCTTGGGACTTAATGAAAAACTGTTTTTT. Translating it yields CASSLRALGLNEKLFF.